This T cell receptor (beta chain) originates from a study of blood T cell repertoires in COVID-19. Clinical histories supplied by participants themselves formed the basis of cohort assignment. The table came from immunoSEQ multiplex PCR; TCRdb's copy has only in-frame clones and leaves some out. The sample lists 260,000 or so clones, 65% to 90% occurring once. V lost 2 bases to trimming and J lost 2 bases, with 7 bases between them. This CDR3 is 14 amino acids long. CDR1 KGHSH and CDR2 LQKENI come from the germline V gene. The chain is built from TRBV18 and TRBJ2-1, with D hard to call. This TCR was sampled from a young man who had recovered from COVID-19. The sequenced material came from PBMCs or T cells enriched from blood (not recorded which). The CDR3 loop reads CASSPKSAYNEQFF. DNA of the CDR3: TGTGCCAGCTCACCAAAGAGTGCCTACAATGAGCAGTTCTTC. The full variable domain, rest sourced from reference TRBV18 and TRBJ2-1, is NAGVMQNPRHLVRRRGQEARLRCSPMKGHSHVYWYRQLPEEGLKFMVYLQKENIIDESGMPKERFSAEFPKEGPSILRIQQVVRGDSAAYFCASSPKSAYNEQFFGPGTRLTVL.